This record covers a single T cell receptor (beta chain). What it binds is not known. This record comes from a study of cytomegalovirus exposure and HLA in healthy donors. The ends lost 0 bases at V and 4 bases at J; junction bases unmatched: 4. This CDR3 comprises 15 residues. CDR1 is SGHRS, CDR2 YFSETQ, per germline. Study outcomes and limitations: The authors later linked a missense DCLRE1C variant to TCR beta V- and J-gene trimming. There were reportedly fewer N-insertions in an Asian-associated ancestry cluster than the roughly 670-donor mean, in a later analysis.

PCR used 60 Vbeta primers and 13 Jbeta primers. Only in-frame clones appear in the TCRdb table, and some are missing; sequencing was by immunoSEQ multiplex PCR. The repertoire holds about 180,000 clones, with around 78% as singletons. V gene TRBV5-1 combines with J gene TRBJ2-7, with 10 positions matching TRBD2. The receptor comes from a man aged 18 to 29 in good health and CMV-seronegative. The source material was PBMCs. The CDR3 reads CASSLVASGRYEQYF. The CDR3 bases are TGCGCCAGCAGCTTGGTGGCTAGCGGGAGATACGAGCAGTACTTC.